This is a list of T cell receptor beta chains from one sample in a study of a mutant IDH1 vaccine in newly diagnosed glioma. Sequenced by immunoSEQ multiplex PCR; TCRdb stores in-frame clones only, minus some. The repertoire includes just over 80,000 clones, roughly 85% of them detected once, and about 2.2% sits in the top ten. Their specific antigens are unknown. The sample in question was PBMCs, obtained from a glioma patient whose treatment included an IDH1 peptide vaccine. All receptors come from a man aged 25-45 years with glioma. Some clones in this sample may be carry-over from other donors' samples. Each CDR3 is given with its conserved first and last residue. The D gene is left open where the match is weak. Clone size appears in some rows only: once, few, many, or a class for an expanded clone.

D gene	V gene	J gene	clone size	CDR3 DNA	CDR3 protein
-	TRBV2	TRBJ2-3	-	TGTGCCAGCAGTGGGATAATTGGCGCAGATACGCAGTATTTT	CASSGIIGADTQYF
-	TRBV4-3	TRBJ2-5	-	TGCGCCAGCAGCCAAGTAGGAGGGTTAGTGGAGACCCAGTACTTC	CASSQVGGLVETQYF
-	TRBV9	TRBJ1-3	once	TGTGCCAGCAGCCTCACCGGAGGGCGTGTTCTCTCTGGAAACACCATATATTTT	CASSLTGGRVLSGNTIYF
-	TRBV7-9	TRBJ2-2	-	TGTGCCAGCAGCTTATATTCCTGGGGGTCAAGCACCGGGGAGCTGTTTTTT	CASSLYSWGSSTGELFF
-	TRBV6-5	TRBJ2-7	-	TGTGCCAGCAGTTACTCGGACAGCTCCTACGAGCAGTACTTC	CASSYSDSSYEQYF
-	TRBV6-5	TRBJ2-7	-	TGTGCCAGCAGTCGTTCGGGTGACGTGTACGAGCAGTACTTC	CASSRSGDVYEQYF
-	TRBV9	TRBJ1-1	-	TGTGCCAGCAGCGTAGGGGGGGAGAACACTGAAGCTTTCTTT	CASSVGGENTEAFF
-	TRBV27	TRBJ2-3	-	TGTGCCAGCAGCCCTTTTATTGCAGATACGCAGTATTTT	CASSPFIADTQYF
-	TRBV5-6	TRBJ1-1	-	TGTGCCAGCAGCTTTGGGAGGAACACTGAAGCTTTCTTT	CASSFGRNTEAFF
-	TRBV7-8	TRBJ2-7	-	TGTGCCAGCAGCCTTTCGTCCTACGAGCAGTACTTC	CASSLSSYEQYF
-	TRBV28	TRBJ1-1	-	TGTGCCAGCGGAAATACGGGCTCTGAAGCTTTCTTT	CASGNTGSEAFF
-	TRBV7-2	TRBJ2-7	once	TGTGCCAGCAAAACGGGACCGACGTCCTACGAGCAGTACTTC	CASKTGPTSYEQYF
TRBD1	TRBV6-4	TRBJ1-1	once	TGTGCCAGCAGTGTGGACAGGGGAACTGAAGCTTTCTTT	CASSVDRGTEAFF
TRBD1	TRBV15	TRBJ2-3	-	TGTGCCACCAGCAGAGAGAGGGACAGGGGTCACTATGGTGCAGATACGCAGTATTTT	CATSRERDRGHYGADTQYF
TRBD2	TRBV7-9	TRBJ2-1	-	TGTGCCAGCAGCACCACTAGCGGGAGGAGGCTTGAGCAGTTCTTC	CASSTTSGRRLEQFF
-	TRBV5-1	TRBJ1-5	-	TGCGCCAGCAGCCCCACAGGGAATAGTCAGCCCCAGCATTTT	CASSPTGNSQPQHF
TRBD1	TRBV2	TRBJ2-7	-	TGTGCCAGCAGTGAGGGACAGGGGGCGAGCGAGCAGTACTTC	CASSEGQGASEQYF
-	TRBV27	TRBJ1-1	-	TGTGCCAGCAGTTTATATAGCGATATGAACACTGAAGCTTTCTTT	CASSLYSDMNTEAFF
-	TRBV9	TRBJ2-1	-	TGTGCCAGCAGCGGGGCCTCGTTGGGGTACAATGAGCAGTTCTTC	CASSGASLGYNEQFF
-	TRBV4-2	TRBJ1-5	-	TGTGCCAGCAGCCAAGTAGCCGGTGGGAATCAGCCCCAGCATTTT	CASSQVAGGNQPQHF
-	TRBV6-1	TRBJ1-1	-	TGTGCCAGCAGTACTGACATGTCTACTGAAGCTTTCTTT	CASSTDMSTEAFF
-	TRBV27	TRBJ2-1	-	TGTGCCAGCAGCTTCTCTTCGGGGGATAGCTCCTACAATGAGCAGTTCTTC	CASSFSSGDSSYNEQFF
TRBD1	TRBV5-1	TRBJ2-2	-	TGCGCCAGCAGCTTGGGGACAGGTCCCACCGGGGAGCTGTTTTTT	CASSLGTGPTGELFF
TRBD1	TRBV5-6	TRBJ2-5	-	TGTGCCAGCAGCTTGGGGACAGGGCCCAGCCAGACCCAGTACTTC	CASSLGTGPSQTQYF